This paragraph covers one T cell receptor beta chain sequence. What it binds is not known. Extraction of RNA preceded its reverse transcription into cDNA, which served as the sequencing template. Assay: immunoSEQ multiplex PCR; the TCRdb copy retains only in-frame clones and omits some. The repertoire holds 140,000 to 150,000 clones, with 58% as singletons. The data stem from a study of CD8+ T cells in alopecia areata. Study context: The study gave treated patients oral tofacitinib at 5 to 10 mg twice daily. Tofacitinib treatment spanned 6 to 18 months, with 6 months off drug afterward.

Broader study findings: Compared with normal scalp, lesional scalp had higher clonality and more expanded CD8+ clones.

Material: CD4+ T cells sorted from blood, obtained at week 0. The TCR sequence derives from a human donor with alopecia areata.

The CDR3 reads CASSTVGGLAEAFF. The CDR3 DNA follows: TGTGCCAGTAGTACTGTCGGGGGACTGGCTGAAGCTTTCTTT. The V and J genes are TRBV19 and TRBJ1-1, with D possibly being TRBD1 (5 bases). V was clipped by 4 bases and J by 6 bases, with 15 bases between them. This CDR3 is built from 14 residues. CDR1 LNHDA and CDR2 SQIVND come from the germline V gene (reference sequence).